Below, 3 T cell receptor beta chains from the same sample are listed, as sequenced in a study of OX40 agonist ivuxolimab in advanced cancers. Only in-frame clones appear in the TCRdb table, and some are missing; sequencing was by immunoSEQ multiplex PCR. The sample has approximately 70,000 clones, 70% to 90% seen once; the top ten hold 6% to 7.5%. The source was CD4+ or CD8+ T cells sorted from blood, collected in a trial of the OX40 agonist ivuxolimab. These receptor sequences come from an adult with an advanced solid tumor such as melanoma, head and neck, liver or kidney cancer.

The V and J genes are TRBV6-6 and TRBJ1-5; D not resolved. This CDR3 contains 13 residues. Trimming took off 7 bases at V and 3 bases at J, with 10 bases between the two ends. Looked up from germline, CDR1 is MNHNY and CDR2 is SVGAGI (reference sequence). This chain's CDR3 is CASTGRNNQPQHF. CDR3 nucleotides: TGTGCCAGCACAGGCAGAAACAATCAGCCCCAGCATTTT.

The chain recombines TRBV11-2 with TRBJ1-1; D not certain. This CDR3 is 17 amino acids long. V was shortened by 1 base and J by 1 base, with 16 bases between the two germline ends. Per germline, CDR1 SGHAT and CDR2 FQNNGV. The CDR3 bases are TGTGCCAGCAGCTTAGGATATTTCGGGCAAAAGAACACTGAAGCTTTCTTT. The encoded protein is CASSLGYFGQKNTEAFF.

V and J are TRBV28 and TRBJ1-4; 7 bases align to TRBD1. The CDR3 length is 14 residues. V shed 3 bases and J 4 bases; nucleotides not matched to a gene: 2. Germline V gives CDR1 MDHEN, CDR2 SYDVKM. The CDR3, as DNA: TGTGCCAGCAGTTTCGGGACAGTTAATGAAAAACTGTTTTTT. Translating gives CASSFGTVNEKLFF.